This TCR beta chain was identified in a study of blood T cell repertoires in COVID-19. This clone was counted ten times or more. Original data processing: Nucleated cell number was recorded as an estimate derived from reference gene primer amplification. The assay was immunoSEQ multiplex PCR, and TCRdb's table has in-frame clones only and misses some. D and trimming come from the DNA, and the V and J calls and clone size come from that table. This table holds some 190,000 clones, about four fifths found once. The germline V gene has CDR1 LGHDT and CDR2 YNNKEL (reference sequence). This CDR3 has 15 residues. The J segment lost 8 bases and the V segment lost 1 base, leaving 8 bases of the junction unmatched. One Seattle source followed patients from active infection through their disease course.

J is TRBJ1-2 and V is TRBV3-1 (or the pseudogene TRBV3-2); 9 bases are shared with TRBD1. The sample consisted of peripheral blood. The source is a woman aged 60 to 75 with COVID-19, enrolled during active disease. CDR3 in amino acids: CASSQGRRTGEGYTF. CDR3 DNA sequence: TGTGCCAGCAGCCAAGGAAGGAGGACAGGGGAGGGCTACACCTTC.